The 11 T cell receptor beta chains reported below all come from one sample, sequenced in a study of cytomegalovirus exposure and HLA in healthy donors. Primers included in the PCR were 60 Vbeta and 13 Jbeta primers. The repertoire was sequenced with immunoSEQ multiplex PCR; TCRdb's copy has only in-frame clones and lacks some. The sample records under 200,000 clones, 82% being singletons. Sequences were obtained from PBMCs. Source of these receptors: a middle-aged man in good health and CMV-seropositive.

This chain joins TRBV7-2 and TRBJ1-2; D may be TRBD1 (6 bases). Deletions cut 5 bases from V and 4 bases from J, with 14 bases between. CDR1 SGHTA and CDR2 FQGNSA come from the germline V gene. The length of the CDR3 is 14 residues. The CDR3 loop reads CASSTLQGAYGYTF. DNA of the CDR3: TGTGCCAGCAGCACGTTACAGGGAGCCTATGGCTACACCTTC.

The chain employs TRBV6-1 and TRBJ2-1; 10 bases are shared with TRBD2. V shed 4 bases, J shed 3 bases, and the junction held 9 bases outside the gene matches. The CDR3 runs 17 residues. The germline gives CDR1 MNHNS, CDR2 SASEGT. In DNA, the CDR3 is TGTGCCAGCAGTGGGACTAGCGGACGGGGGGGCTACAATGAGCAGTTCTTC. This encodes CASSGTSGRGGYNEQFF.

The chain links TRBV2 to TRBJ2-1, with 7 bases fitting TRBD2. With V trimmed by 7 bases and J by 9 bases, 12 bases remained unmatched. The V gene's germline CDR1 is SNHLY and CDR2 FYNNEI. The length of the CDR3 is 14 residues. The CDR3 DNA reads TGTGCCAGCACCCCAACGGGGGGAAGGGGTGAGCAGTTCTTC. Protein sequence: CASTPTGGRGEQFF.

The chain combines TRBV11-2 with TRBJ1-4; D unresolved. This CDR3 is 11 amino acids long. Trimming stripped 5 bases from V and 7 bases from J, with 5 bases between. Germline CDR1 reads SGHAT; CDR2 reads FQNNGV. CDR3 loop: CASSVSEKLFF. The CDR3 DNA follows: TGTGCCAGCAGCGTCAGTGAAAAACTGTTTTTT.

The chain recombines TRBV14 with TRBJ2-3; possibly TRBD2 for D (6 bases). V lost 1 base and J 3 bases, leaving 14 bases between the germline ends. The V gene's germline CDR1 is SGHDN and CDR2 FVKESK. The CDR3 is made up of 16 amino acids. This chain's CDR3 is CASSQGSTSGTDTQYF. The CDR3 DNA sequence: TGTGCCAGCAGCCAAGGTTCAACAAGCGGGACAGATACGCAGTATTTT.

Concerning this clone itself: A junction boundary mismatches the germline segment, possibly from a read error. This chain connects TRBV7-3 to TRBJ2-3; 11 nucleotides agree with TRBD2. The V gene's germline CDR1 is SGHTA and CDR2 FQGTGA. The CDR3 runs to 16 residues. The CDR3 sequence: CSSSLGLAGGPDTQYF. CDR3 bases: TGTTCCAGCAGCTTGGGTTTAGCGGGGGGGCCAGATACGCAGTATTTT.

This chain connects TRBV5-1 to TRBJ1-1; a weak D match, TRBD1 (5 bases). CDR3 length equals 15 residues. V dropped 2 bases and J dropped 8 bases, with 19 bases sitting between them. In germline, CDR1 is SGHRS, CDR2 YFSETQ. CDR3 sequence (DNA): TGCGCCAGCAGCTTTTCGCAGGGCCAAAACGGAGAAGCTTTCTTT. Encoded protein: CASSFSQGQNGEAFF.

CDR3 coding DNA: TGTGCCAGCTCACTCGCACAGGGTTTAGGGGAGACCCAGTACTTC. Its translation: CASSLAQGLGETQYF. The chain joins TRBV18 to TRBJ2-5, with D maybe TRBD1 (6 bases). Germline V lookup: CDR1 KGHSH, CDR2 LQKENI. The V gene lost 4 bases and the J gene lost 5 bases, with 17 bases spanning the gap. The CDR3 is 15 amino acids.

J is TRBJ2-3 and V is TRBV7-3, with D tentatively TRBD2 (6 bases). Trimming shortened V by 3 bases and J by 6 bases, and 22 bases separated the two germline ends. CDR3 size: 17 residues. Germline CDR1 and CDR2: SGHTA and FQGTGA. The CDR3 is CASSFSGGSHGSDTQYF. The CDR3 DNA reads as TGTGCCAGCAGCTTTTCCGGGGGAAGTCACGGTTCGGATACGCAGTATTTT.

The rearrangement uses TRBV13 and TRBJ2-5; no reliable D call. The CDR3 runs 12 residues. V was trimmed by 2 bases and J by 5 bases, leaving 6 bases between them. CDR1 and CDR2 (germline): PRHDT, FYEKMQ (reference sequence). The CDR3 sequence is CASSLISETQYF. The CDR3 DNA is TGTGCCAGCAGCTTAATCTCGGAGACCCAGTACTTC. Together with reference TRBV13 and TRBJ2-5, the CDR3 gives the full variable domain: AAGVIQSPRHLIKEKRETATLKCYPIPRHDTVYWYQQGPGQDPQFLISFYEKMQSDKGSIPDRFSAQQFSDYHSELNMSSLELGDSALYFCASSLISETQYFGPGTRLLVL.

This chain links TRBV5-6 with TRBJ2-3, with 10 bases identical to TRBD2. In germline, CDR1 is SGHDT, CDR2 YYEEEE. This CDR3 has 18 residues. The V gene end was trimmed by 0 bases and the J gene end by 6 bases; junction bases not matched to a gene: 13. CDR3: CASSLVSLAGAVGDTQYF. Here the CDR3 DNA reads TGTGCCAGCAGCTTGGTTAGTCTAGCGGGAGCCGTGGGGGATACGCAGTATTTT.